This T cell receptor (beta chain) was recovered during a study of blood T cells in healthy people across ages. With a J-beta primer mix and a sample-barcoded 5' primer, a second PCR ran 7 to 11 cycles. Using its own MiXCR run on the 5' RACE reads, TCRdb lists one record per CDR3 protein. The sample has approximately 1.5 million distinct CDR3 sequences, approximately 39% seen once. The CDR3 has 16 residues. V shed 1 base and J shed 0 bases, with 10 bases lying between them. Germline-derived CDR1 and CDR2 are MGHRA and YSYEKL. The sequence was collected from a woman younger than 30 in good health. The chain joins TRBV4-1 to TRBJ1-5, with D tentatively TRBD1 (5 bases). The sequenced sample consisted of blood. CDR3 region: CASSQVTGDSNQPQHF. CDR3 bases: TGCGCCAGCAGCCAAGTTACAGGCGATAGCAATCAGCCCCAGCATTTT.